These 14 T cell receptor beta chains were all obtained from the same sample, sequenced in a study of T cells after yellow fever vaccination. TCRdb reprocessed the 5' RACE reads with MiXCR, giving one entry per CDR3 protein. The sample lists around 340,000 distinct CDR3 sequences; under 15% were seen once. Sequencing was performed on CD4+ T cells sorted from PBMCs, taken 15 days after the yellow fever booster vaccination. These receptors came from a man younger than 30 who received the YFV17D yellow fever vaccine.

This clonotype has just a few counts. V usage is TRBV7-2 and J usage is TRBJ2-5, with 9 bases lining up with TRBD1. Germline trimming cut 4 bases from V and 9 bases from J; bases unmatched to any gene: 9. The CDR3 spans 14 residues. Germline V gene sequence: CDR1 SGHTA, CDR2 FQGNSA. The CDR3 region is CASSSYRGRMAQYF. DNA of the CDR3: TGTGCCAGCAGCTCATACAGGGGGCGCATGGCCCAGTACTTC.

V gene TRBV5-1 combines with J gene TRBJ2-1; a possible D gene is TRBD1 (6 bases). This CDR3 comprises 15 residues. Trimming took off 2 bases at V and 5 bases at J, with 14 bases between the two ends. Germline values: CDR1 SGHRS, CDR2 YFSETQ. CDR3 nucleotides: TGCGCCAGCAGCTTTTTAGGGAAGGGGGACAATGAGCAGTTCTTC. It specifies CASSFLGKGDNEQFF.

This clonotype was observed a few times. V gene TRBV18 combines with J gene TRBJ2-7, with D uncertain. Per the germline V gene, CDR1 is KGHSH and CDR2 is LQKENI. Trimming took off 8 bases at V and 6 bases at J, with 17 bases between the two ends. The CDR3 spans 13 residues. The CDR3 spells CASTRSVDTEQYF. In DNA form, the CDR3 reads TGTGCCAGCACGCGAAGTGTGGATACCGAGCAGTACTTC.

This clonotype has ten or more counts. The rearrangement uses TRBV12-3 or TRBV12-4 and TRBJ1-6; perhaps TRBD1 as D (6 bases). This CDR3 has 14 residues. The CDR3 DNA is TGTGCAAGCGGACAGAACATCTATAATTCACCCCTCCACTTT. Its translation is CASGQNIYNSPLHF.

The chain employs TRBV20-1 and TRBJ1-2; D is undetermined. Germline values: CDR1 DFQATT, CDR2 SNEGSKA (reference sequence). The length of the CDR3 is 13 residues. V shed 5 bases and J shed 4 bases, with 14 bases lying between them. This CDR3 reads CSAPRILGYGYTF. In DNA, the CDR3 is TGCAGTGCTCCGCGGATATTAGGCTATGGCTACACCTTC.

For the CDR3, the DNA is TGTGCCAGCAGCGTAGGGGGTACAGGGGGCGGTGAGCAGTTCTTC. It encodes CASSVGGTGGGEQFF. This rearrangement joins TRBV9 to TRBJ2-1, with 9 bases matching TRBD1. After removal of 0 bases from V and 9 bases from J, the junction contained 7 bases not matched to a gene. The germline gives CDR1 SGDLS, CDR2 YYNGEE. CDR3 length: 15 residues.

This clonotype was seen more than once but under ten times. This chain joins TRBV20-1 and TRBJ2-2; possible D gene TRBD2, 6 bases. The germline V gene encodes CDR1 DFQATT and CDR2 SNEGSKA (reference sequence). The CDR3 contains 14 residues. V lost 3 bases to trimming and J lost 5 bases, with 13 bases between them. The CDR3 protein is CSARPPGVTGELFF. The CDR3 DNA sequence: TGCAGTGCTAGGCCACCGGGGGTTACCGGGGAGCTGTTTTTT.

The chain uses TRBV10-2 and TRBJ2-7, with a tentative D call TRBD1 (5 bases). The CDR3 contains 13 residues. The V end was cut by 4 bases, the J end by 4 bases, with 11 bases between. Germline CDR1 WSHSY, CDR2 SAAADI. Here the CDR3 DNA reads TGCGCCAGCAGTGTCGACCCAGGGTACGAGCAGTACGTC. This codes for CASSVDPGYEQYV.

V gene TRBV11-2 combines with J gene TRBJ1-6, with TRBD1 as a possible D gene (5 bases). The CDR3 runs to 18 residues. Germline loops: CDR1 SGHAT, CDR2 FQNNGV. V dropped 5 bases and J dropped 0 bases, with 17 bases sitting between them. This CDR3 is CASSPLGATSSYNSPLHF. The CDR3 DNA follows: TGTGCCAGCAGCCCCCTAGGGGCCACGAGCTCCTATAATTCACCCCTCCACTTT.

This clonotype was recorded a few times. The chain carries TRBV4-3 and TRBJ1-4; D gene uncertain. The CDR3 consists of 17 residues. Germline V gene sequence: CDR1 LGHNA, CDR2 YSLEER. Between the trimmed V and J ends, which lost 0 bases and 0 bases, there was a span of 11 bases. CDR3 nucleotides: TGCGCCAGCAGCCAAGATTCGCGGAGCGCAACTAATGAAAAACTGTTTTTT. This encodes CASSQDSRSATNEKLFF.

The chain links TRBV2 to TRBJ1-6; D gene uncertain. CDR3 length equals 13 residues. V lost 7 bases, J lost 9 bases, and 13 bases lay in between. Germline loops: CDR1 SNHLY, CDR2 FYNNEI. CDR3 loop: CASKNEGSSPLHF. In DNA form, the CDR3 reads TGTGCCAGCAAAAATGAGGGAAGTTCACCCCTCCACTTT.

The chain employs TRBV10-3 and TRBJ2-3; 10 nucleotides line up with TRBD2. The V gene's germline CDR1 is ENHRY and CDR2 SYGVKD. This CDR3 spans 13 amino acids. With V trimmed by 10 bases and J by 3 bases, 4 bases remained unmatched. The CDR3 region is CATGLAETDTQYF. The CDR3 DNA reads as TGTGCCACCGGACTAGCGGAAACAGATACGCAGTATTTT.

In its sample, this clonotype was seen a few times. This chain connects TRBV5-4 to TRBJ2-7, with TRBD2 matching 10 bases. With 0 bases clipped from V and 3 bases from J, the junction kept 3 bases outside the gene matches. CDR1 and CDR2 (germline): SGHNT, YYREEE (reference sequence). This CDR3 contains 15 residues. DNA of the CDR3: TGTGCCAGCAGCTTGGAACTAGCGGGGTACTACGAGCAGTACTTC. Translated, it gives CASSLELAGYYEQYF.

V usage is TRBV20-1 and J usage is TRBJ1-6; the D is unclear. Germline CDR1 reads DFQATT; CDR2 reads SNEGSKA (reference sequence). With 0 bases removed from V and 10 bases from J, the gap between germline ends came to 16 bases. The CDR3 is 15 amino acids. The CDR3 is CSAREAGRAGSPLHF. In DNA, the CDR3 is TGCAGTGCTAGAGAGGCTGGTAGGGCTGGATCACCCCTCCACTTT.